A single T cell receptor beta chain is shown here with its context. Losses at the gene ends were 4 bases for V and 0 bases for J; bases not matched to a gene: 14. Germline V lookup: CDR1 SGHKS, CDR2 YYEKEE (reference sequence). The CDR3 has 18 amino acids. This sample was included in a study of blood T cell repertoires in COVID-19. Study-level information: Sites across the United States, Italy and Spain contributed samples from acute and convalescent COVID-19. Sample material is recorded as cDNA or gDNA derived from T cells, B-cell-depleted T cells, or PBMCs.

Original processing notes: By means of reference gene primer amplification, nucleated cell counts were estimated. Assay used: immunoSEQ multiplex PCR; TCRdb lists only in-frame clones, some missing. From that table come the V and J calls and clone size; the DNA was used to work out D and trimming. The sample yields 180,000 or so clones, roughly 86% seen once. The chain is built from TRBV5-5 and TRBJ1-2, with 8 bases fitting TRBD1. This receptor was identified in a man between 18 and 29 years old with acute or convalescent COVID-19. The sequenced material came from peripheral blood. CDR3 sequence: CASSLDFLVGQANYGYTF. Written as DNA, the CDR3 is TGTGCCAGCAGCCTGGATTTTCTTGTGGGACAGGCTAACTATGGCTACACCTTC.